This T cell receptor beta chain derives from a study of T-cell memory formation after mild COVID-19. Overall study context: TCR clusters were mostly confined to one donor each.

With respect to this clonotype: Its target is not known.

Study-wide results and limits: Among CD4+ contracting clones, most were CM and EM, and CD8+ ones EMRA. CD4+ bias marked clones expanding day 15 to 37, unlike balanced contracting clones.

TCRdb independently ran MiXCR on the 5' RACE reads; one entry per CDR3 protein. The sample consists of approximately 210,000 distinct CDR3 sequences, 10% of them appearing once. J lost 0 bases, V lost 5 bases, and 4 bases had no gene match. Germline CDR1 and CDR2: SEHNR and FQNEAQ (reference sequence). The CDR3 consists of 15 residues. This TCR was recovered from a man aged 18 to 35 who had mild COVID-19 (a few samples of this study predate the infection). Cell type and time point are not known. The chain links TRBV7-9 to TRBJ1-3; TRBD1 matches 7 bases. The sequenced sample consisted of PBMCs or a T cell subset sorted from them (not recorded which). The chain's CDR3 is CASSLQGYSGNTIYF. CDR3 nucleotides: TGTGCCAGCAGCCTACAGGGGTACTCTGGAAACACCATATATTTT.